These T cell receptor beta chains were read from a single sample in a study of cytomegalovirus exposure and HLA in healthy donors. Libraries were prepared by immunoSEQ multiplex PCR; TCRdb keeps only in-frame clonotypes and omits some of them. The top ten hold 4.2% of the sample, which has some 120,000 clones, about 73% seen once. What was sequenced was PBMCs. All receptors come from a woman aged 50 to 60 in good health and CMV-seropositive. Each CDR3 is given with its conserved first and last residue. A D gene is named only where the DNA matches it firmly. The size field is filled for only some rows; it gives once, few, many or a size class.

d_gene: -; j_gene: TRBJ1-1; abundance: -; v_gene: TRBV10-3; CDR3aa: CAISEIPGTEAFF; CDR3nt: TGTGCCATCAGTGAAATCCCGGGGACTGAAGCTTTCTTT
d_gene: TRBD1; j_gene: TRBJ2-5; abundance: once; v_gene: TRBV5-8; CDR3aa: CASSSGTGGGMRETQYF; CDR3nt: TGTGCCAGCAGCTCAGGGACAGGGGGCGGGATGCGGGAGACCCAGTACTTC
d_gene: -; j_gene: TRBJ2-5; abundance: -; v_gene: TRBV5-1; CDR3aa: CASSLAGTGQETQYF; CDR3nt: TGCGCCAGCAGCTTGGCCGGAACAGGGCAAGAGACCCAGTACTTC
d_gene: -; j_gene: TRBJ1-6; abundance: few; v_gene: TRBV4-3; CDR3aa: CASSQEQRLRSPLHF; CDR3nt: TGCGCCAGCAGCCAAGAGCAACGACTTCGATCACCCCTCCACTTT
d_gene: -; j_gene: TRBJ2-1; abundance: -; v_gene: TRBV4-3; CDR3aa: CASSQAKGSYNEQFF; CDR3nt: TGCGCCAGCAGCCAAGCCAAGGGGTCCTACAATGAGCAGTTCTTC
d_gene: -; j_gene: TRBJ1-1; abundance: -; v_gene: TRBV9; CDR3aa: CASSPGDMNTEAFF; CDR3nt: TGTGCCAGCAGCCCTGGAGATATGAACACTGAAGCTTTCTTT
d_gene: -; j_gene: TRBJ1-1; abundance: -; v_gene: TRBV14; CDR3aa: CASSQDRRVGLIF; CDR3nt: TGTGCCAGCAGCCAAGATCGGCGTGTCGGGTTGATCTTT
d_gene: TRBD1; j_gene: TRBJ1-6; abundance: -; v_gene: TRBV18; CDR3aa: CASSPRDRGDSPLHF; CDR3nt: TGTGCCAGCTCGCCCCGGGACAGGGGAGATTCACCCCTCCACTTT
d_gene: TRBD2; j_gene: TRBJ2-7; abundance: -; v_gene: TRBV7-3; CDR3aa: CASRSGGTTYEQYF; CDR3nt: TGTGCCAGCAGGAGCGGGGGGACCACCTACGAGCAGTACTTC
d_gene: -; j_gene: TRBJ1-5; abundance: few; v_gene: TRBV7-9; CDR3aa: CASSLAGGNQPQHF; CDR3nt: TGTGCCAGCAGCTTAGCAGGGGGCAATCAGCCCCAGCATTTT
d_gene: TRBD1; j_gene: TRBJ1-5; abundance: -; v_gene: TRBV28; CDR3aa: CAHRSGTGRLNQPQHF; CDR3nt: TGTGCCCATAGATCCGGGACAGGGCGGTTAAATCAGCCCCAGCATTTT
d_gene: TRBD1; j_gene: TRBJ2-1; abundance: -; v_gene: TRBV5-1; CDR3aa: CASSFEGASYNEQFF; CDR3nt: TGCGCCAGCAGCTTCGAGGGGGCCTCCTACAATGAGCAGTTCTTC
d_gene: TRBD1; j_gene: TRBJ2-7; abundance: -; v_gene: TRBV4-3; CDR3aa: CASSQFGTASYEQYF; CDR3nt: TGCGCCAGCAGTCAATTCGGGACAGCGAGCTACGAGCAGTACTTC
d_gene: -; j_gene: TRBJ2-7; abundance: -; v_gene: TRBV5-1; CDR3aa: CASRLGGDEQYF; CDR3nt: TGCGCCAGCAGGTTAGGCGGTGACGAGCAGTACTTC
d_gene: -; j_gene: TRBJ1-4; abundance: -; v_gene: TRBV7-9; CDR3aa: CASSLDGAQKANEKLFF; CDR3nt: TGTGCCAGCAGCTTAGATGGAGCCCAGAAGGCAAATGAAAAACTGTTTTTT
d_gene: TRBD1; j_gene: TRBJ2-7; abundance: -; v_gene: TRBV29-1; CDR3aa: CSSARQTGGIYEQYF; CDR3nt: TGCAGTTCAGCGCGGCAGACAGGGGGCATCTACGAGCAGTACTTC
d_gene: -; j_gene: TRBJ1-4; abundance: -; v_gene: TRBV5-4; CDR3aa: CASSFDAKKLFF; CDR3nt: TGTGCCAGCAGCTTCGATGCGAAAAAACTGTTTTTT
d_gene: -; j_gene: TRBJ2-1; abundance: once; v_gene: TRBV9; CDR3aa: CASSVDERTYNEQFF; CDR3nt: TGTGCCAGCAGCGTAGATGAGCGGACCTACAATGAGCAGTTCTTC
d_gene: -; j_gene: TRBJ1-1; abundance: few; v_gene: TRBV18; CDR3aa: CASSGWGMNTEAFF; CDR3nt: TGTGCCAGCTCAGGTTGGGGCATGAACACTGAAGCTTTCTTT
d_gene: TRBD1; j_gene: TRBJ2-7; abundance: -; v_gene: TRBV5-1; CDR3aa: CASSSNPRQGGYEQYF; CDR3nt: TGCGCCAGCAGCTCAAACCCTAGACAGGGGGGATACGAGCAGTACTTC
d_gene: TRBD2; j_gene: TRBJ2-3; abundance: -; v_gene: TRBV7-3; CDR3aa: CASSLTAGDGDTQYF; CDR3nt: TGTGCCAGCAGCTTAACTGCGGGGGATGGAGATACGCAGTATTTT
d_gene: -; j_gene: TRBJ2-1; abundance: -; v_gene: TRBV5-4; CDR3aa: CASRRSGTPLDEQFF; CDR3nt: TGTGCCAGCAGACGTTCCGGGACACCTCTGGATGAGCAGTTCTTC
d_gene: -; j_gene: TRBJ2-3; abundance: -; v_gene: TRBV12-5; CDR3aa: CASGTGIYTDTQYF; CDR3nt: TGTGCTAGTGGTACAGGGATTTACACAGATACGCAGTATTTT
d_gene: TRBD1; j_gene: TRBJ1-1; abundance: -; v_gene: TRBV18; CDR3aa: CASSPNRGDGTEAFF; CDR3nt: TGTGCCAGCTCCCCAAACAGGGGAGATGGGACTGAAGCTTTCTTT